One sample yielded the 26 T cell receptor beta chains listed below, sequenced in a study of blood T cell repertoires in COVID-19. Sequenced by immunoSEQ multiplex PCR; TCRdb stores in-frame clones only, minus some. The data contain 35,000 to 55,000 clones, more than 90% of them singletons. The sequenced sample consisted of peripheral blood. These receptors came from a human donor in a cohort sampled during active COVID-19.

The J gene is TRBJ1-6, the V gene TRBV11-3, with 11 bases fitting TRBD1. The CDR3 sequence is 15 residues long. CDR1 is SGHNT, CDR2 YENEEA, per germline. V was clipped by 4 bases and J by 11 bases; unmatched bases: 7. The CDR3 sequence is CASSSGTGGRAPLHF. CDR3 nucleotide sequence: TGTGCCAGCAGCTCCGGGACAGGGGGAAGGGCACCCCTCCACTTT.

The rearrangement joins TRBV5-5 to TRBJ1-2; D is perhaps TRBD1 (5 bases). V lost 0 bases and J lost 3, with 12 bases in between. The CDR3 covers 15 residues. Germline CDR1 SGHKS, CDR2 YYEKEE (reference sequence). This CDR3 reads CASSLASWGDYGYTF. In nucleotides, the CDR3 is TGTGCCAGCAGCTTGGCCTCGTGGGGGGACTATGGCTACACCTTC. Together with reference TRBV5-5 and TRBJ1-2, the CDR3 gives the full variable domain: DAGVTQSPTHLIKTRGQQVTLRCSPISGHKSVSWYQQVLGQGPQFIFQYYEKEERGRGNFPDRFSARQFPNYSSELNVNALLLGDSALYLCASSLASWGDYGYTFGSGTRLTVV.

This chain uses TRBV15 with TRBJ2-2; the match to TRBD2 covers 10 bases. The CDR3 is 14 amino acids. J lost 4 bases, V lost 8 bases, and 4 bases had no gene match. Germline V gives CDR1 LNHNV, CDR2 YYDKDF (reference sequence). The DNA of the CDR3 is TGTGCCACCGGGACTAGCGTATCCACCGGGGAGCTGTTTTTT. It translates to CATGTSVSTGELFF.

The V call is TRBV4-3, the J call TRBJ2-2, with a possible D match to TRBD2 (5 bases). Germline lookup yields CDR1 LGHNA and CDR2 YSLEER. Trimming pared 1 base from V and 4 bases from J, leaving 13 bases between. The CDR3 runs 16 residues. The CDR3 coding sequence is TGCGCCAGCAGCCAAGTCGGTGGGAGCGGCACCGGGGAGCTGTTTTTT. This sequence encodes CASSQVGGSGTGELFF.

The CDR3 DNA reads as TGTGCCTGGAGTGCGGGTCCGGAGAACACCGGGGAGCTGTTTTTT. It encodes CAWSAGPENTGELFF. The chain recombines TRBV30 with TRBJ2-2, with D unresolved. The CDR3 length is 15 residues. V shed 1 base and J shed 1 base, with 10 bases lying between them. CDR1 and CDR2 (germline): GTSNPN, SVGIG (reference sequence).

The chain links TRBV4-2 to TRBJ1-1; a weak D match, TRBD1 (6 bases). CDR3 length equals 14 residues. With 4 bases removed from V and 1 base from J, the gap between germline ends came to 10 bases. The germline V gene has CDR1 LGHNA and CDR2 YNFKEQ. The CDR3 loop is CASSRLTGNTEAFF. CDR3 DNA: TGTGCCAGCAGCCGACTGACAGGGAACACTGAAGCTTTCTTT.

This chain connects TRBV7-8 to TRBJ2-6, with TRBD2 as a possible D gene (7 bases). Deletions cut 5 bases from V and 0 bases from J, with 32 bases between. CDR3 length: 23 residues. Per germline, CDR1 SGHVS and CDR2 FQNEAQ. The CDR3 is CASSPRYKGEITSEYSGANVLTF. For the CDR3, the DNA is TGTGCCAGCAGCCCCAGATATAAGGGGGAGATTACTAGCGAATACTCTGGGGCCAACGTCCTGACTTTC.

The chain is built from TRBV9 and TRBJ2-3; 10 nucleotides align to TRBD2. The germline V gene has CDR1 SGDLS and CDR2 YYNGEE. The CDR3 runs to 15 residues. The junction had 8 bases not matched to a gene; V was cut back by 6 bases and J by 4 bases. The CDR3 sequence: CASTRSGRAPDTQYF. In nucleotides, the CDR3 is TGTGCCAGCACTAGGAGCGGGAGGGCCCCAGATACGCAGTATTTT.

The chain couples TRBV2 to TRBJ1-5, with TRBD1 as a possible D gene (6 bases). The CDR3 consists of 14 residues. Trimming pared 5 bases from V and 2 bases from J, leaving 10 bases between. Germline CDR1 is SNHLY and CDR2 is FYNNEI. The DNA of the CDR3 is TGTGCCAGCAGTTCAGGGGTAGGCAATCAGCCCCAGCATTTT. As protein: CASSSGVGNQPQHF.

The rearrangement links TRBV11-3 to TRBJ2-3; D uncertain. Germline V gene data show CDR1 as SGHNT and CDR2 as YENEEA. V was pared by 1 base and J by 4 bases, with 15 bases between. The CDR3 runs to 16 residues. Here the CDR3 DNA reads TGTGCCAGCAGCTTAGTCGACACCCGACGCCCAGATACGCAGTATTTT. Residues: CASSLVDTRRPDTQYF.

The chain uses TRBV6-4 and TRBJ2-2, with 7 positions matching TRBD1. Germline values: CDR1 MRHNA, CDR2 SNTAGT. CDR3 size: 15 residues. The J segment lost 4 bases and the V segment lost 5 bases, leaving 7 bases of the junction unmatched. DNA of the CDR3: TGTGCCAGCAGTCAGGGACAGCCGGGCACCGGGGAGCTGTTTTTT. Its translation is CASSQGQPGTGELFF.

The V call is TRBV6-2 or TRBV6-3, the J call TRBJ2-7; 8 nucleotides agree with TRBD2. The CDR3 runs to 15 residues. The trim removed 0 bases at V and 6 bases at J, leaving 7 bases unmatched. Germline-derived CDR1 and CDR2 are MNHEY and SVGEGT. CDR3 protein: CASSYSRSGGGEQYF. DNA for the CDR3: TGTGCCAGCAGTTACTCACGAAGCGGGGGAGGCGAGCAGTACTTC.

CDR3 sequence: CASSLDVGGTEAFF. The CDR3 bases are TGTGCCAGCAGCTTAGATGTTGGAGGCACTGAAGCTTTCTTT. The chain links TRBV11-1 to TRBJ1-1; D unresolved. The CDR3 extends over 14 amino acids. The germline V and J ends were trimmed by 1 base and 4 bases, with 10 bases remaining between them. The V gene's germline CDR1 is SGHAT and CDR2 FQDESV (reference sequence).

V is TRBV24-1 and J is TRBJ1-3; 8 nucleotides line up with TRBD1. The CDR3 extends over 18 amino acids. V was pared by 4 bases and J by 5 bases, with 15 bases of the junction left unmatched. Germline lookup yields CDR1 KGHDR and CDR2 SFDVKD. CDR3 amino acids: CATSDTHPGQGGRNTIYF. As DNA, the CDR3 is TGTGCCACCAGTGACACCCATCCAGGACAGGGCGGAAGAAACACCATATATTTT.

The V and J genes are TRBV14 and TRBJ1-4; 7 bases match TRBD1. The CDR3 loop spans 15 amino acids. V lost 3 bases to trimming and J lost 5 bases; unmatched junction nucleotides: 6. Germline V gives CDR1 SGHDN, CDR2 FVKESK. CDR3 sequence reads: CASSHRDSFNEKLFF. As DNA, the CDR3 is TGTGCCAGCAGCCACCGGGACAGCTTCAATGAAAAACTGTTTTTT.

The chain employs TRBV4-3 and TRBJ2-6; possibly TRBD1 for D (6 bases). Looked up from germline, CDR1 is LGHNA and CDR2 is YSLEER. The CDR3 runs to 18 residues. V gave up 0 bases and J gave up 0 bases, with 12 bases separating them. DNA of the CDR3: TGCGCCAGCAGCCAAGATGAACAGGGCCGCTCTGGGGCCAACGTCCTGACTTTC. This sequence encodes CASSQDEQGRSGANVLTF.

The chain links TRBV7-3 to TRBJ1-5; D gene unclear. The CDR3 runs 13 residues. CDR1 is SGHTA and CDR2 is FQGTGA in the germline V gene. V shed 4 bases and J shed 2 bases, with 6 bases lying between them. CDR3 protein: CASSSTGNQPQHF. DNA of the CDR3: TGTGCCAGCAGCTCCACGGGCAATCAGCCCCAGCATTTT.

The chain recombines TRBV4-1 with TRBJ1-1; D unresolved. The CDR3 totals 13 residues. V lost 1 base and J lost 4, with 7 bases in between. Per germline, CDR1 MGHRA and CDR2 YSYEKL. CDR3 amino acids: CASSQGRGTEAFF. In DNA form, the CDR3 reads TGCGCCAGCAGCCAAGGGAGAGGCACTGAAGCTTTCTTT.

The rearrangement links TRBV19 to TRBJ2-1; 10 bases fit TRBD2. CDR3 length: 15 residues. The V segment lost 4 bases and the J segment 9 bases; nucleotides outside the gene matches: 9. Germline V gene data show CDR1 as LNHDA and CDR2 as SQIVND (reference sequence). The CDR3 spells CASSSGLAVLSEQFF. CDR3 DNA: TGTGCCAGTAGTAGTGGACTAGCGGTACTGAGTGAGCAGTTCTTC.

The chain couples TRBV5-6 to TRBJ2-2, with D possibly matching TRBD2 (5 bases). Germline loops: CDR1 SGHDT, CDR2 YYEEEE. The V gene lost 0 bases and the J gene lost 2 bases, with 8 bases spanning the gap. CDR3 size: 15 residues. The CDR3 DNA is TGTGCCAGCAGCTTGGTAGCGCTTAACACCGGGGAGCTGTTTTTT. Its protein product is CASSLVALNTGELFF.

This chain links TRBV14 with TRBJ1-4; D is ambiguous. Trimming removed 5 bases from V and 8 bases from J, with 15 bases in between. The CDR3 consists of 14 residues. Germline CDR1 SGHDN, CDR2 FVKESK. Written as DNA, the CDR3 is TGTGCCAGCAGCGGTCTCTCCAGATCAGAAAAACTGTTTTTT. It is translated as CASSGLSRSEKLFF.

The chain joins TRBV28 to TRBJ1-2; maybe TRBD1 (5 bases). This CDR3 contains 15 residues. CDR1 and CDR2 (germline): MDHEN, SYDVKM. V was pared by 4 bases and J by 4 bases, with 16 bases between. This chain's CDR3 is CASSSYPGDSYGYTF. For the CDR3, the DNA is TGTGCCAGCAGTTCCTATCCGGGGGATTCCTATGGCTACACCTTC.

The chain is built from TRBV3-1 (or the pseudogene TRBV3-2) and TRBJ2-3; 9 nucleotides line up with TRBD2. Per the germline V gene, CDR1 is LGHDT and CDR2 is YNNKEL (reference sequence). The V gene end was trimmed by 1 base and the J gene end by 3 bases; junction bases not matched to a gene: 11. The CDR3 contains 18 residues. CDR3 bases: TGTGCCAGCAGCCAAGTTGAGAAGCGGGAGGCGGTGACAGATACGCAGTATTTT. This codes for CASSQVEKREAVTDTQYF.

This clone has just a few counts. The J gene is TRBJ1-6, the V gene TRBV19, with 9 bases aligning to TRBD1. Germline V gives CDR1 LNHDA, CDR2 SQIVND (reference sequence). The CDR3 is 16 amino acids. With V trimmed by 6 bases and J by 5 bases, 8 bases remained unmatched. For the CDR3, the DNA is TGTGCCAGTAGCTTGGGACAGGGCATCCATAATTCACCCCTCCACTTT. This encodes CASSLGQGIHNSPLHF.

The gene calls are TRBV7-2 and TRBJ2-3; 7 bases fit TRBD2. From germline, CDR1 is SGHTA and CDR2 FQGNSA. The CDR3 runs to 17 residues. V lost 5 bases and J lost 4; bases outside the gene matches: 15. The CDR3 region is CASSPLPTSLVSDTQYF. CDR3 nucleotide sequence: TGTGCCAGCAGCCCCCTCCCGACTAGCTTGGTATCAGATACGCAGTATTTT.

The rearrangement links TRBV5-6 to TRBJ2-7, with 13 bases matching TRBD2. Trimming at V came to 4 bases and at J to 4 bases, leaving 5 bases not matched to a gene. Germline V gene data show CDR1 as SGHDT and CDR2 as YYEEEE. The CDR3 covers 15 residues. DNA of the CDR3: TGTGCCAGCAGCCATGGGACTAGCGGGATTTACGAGCAGTACTTC. Translated, it gives CASSHGTSGIYEQYF.